The clone carrying this T cell receptor beta chain showed up many times. The antigen remains unidentified. Looked up from germline, CDR1 is PRHDT and CDR2 is FYEKMQ (reference sequence). The CDR3 runs 16 residues. Losses at the gene ends were 1 base for V and 6 bases for J; bases not matched to a gene: 5. The data originate from a study of molecular identifiers for immune sequencing clone quantification. Overall study context: Naive CD8 RNA (about 20,000 or 100,000 cells) was divided into five aliquots, with four sequenced.

Bulk TCR libraries were made with methods that had been previously described and with listed TCR primers. Using its own MiXCR run on the PCR reads, TCRdb lists one record per CDR3 protein. The sample lists about 510,000 distinct CDR3 sequences; 20% to 25% were seen once. Study findings and constraints: Whereas naive cells kept under 1% of molecules in clones above 20 RNA copies, such clones held over 97% in effectors. Sharing of a barcode by identical TCR molecules could cause highly expanded clone sizes to be underestimated.

This receptor was taken from a human donor in good health. Some libraries in this study had Jurkat cell RNA spiked in. The sequenced sample consisted of naive CD8+ T cells from blood, with Jurkat cell RNA spiked in. The subset: FACS-sorted CD8+CD4-CCR7+CD45RA+ naive T cells. This chain uses TRBV13 with TRBJ2-2, with 10 bases matching TRBD2. In nucleotides, the CDR3 is TGTGCCAGCAGCTTAGAACTAGCGGGGAGTTCCGGGGAGCTGTTTTTT. Protein sequence: CASSLELAGSSGELFF.